Included here is one T cell receptor beta chain sequence, with context. Original data processing: How many nucleated cells were present was estimated from reference gene primer amplification. The protocol was immunoSEQ multiplex PCR, while the TCRdb copy is restricted to in-frame clones and leaves out a portion. V and J calls plus clone size are reproduced from that table; the DNA served to infer D and trimming. The sample consists of roughly 50,000 clones, approximately 89% of them appearing once. The CDR3 contains 15 residues. The trim removed 5 bases at V and 7 bases at J, leaving 6 bases unmatched. Germline V CDR1 and CDR2: MNHEY, SVGEGT. The data belong to a study of blood T cell repertoires in COVID-19.

Sequenced: peripheral blood. The chain joins TRBV6-2 or TRBV6-3 to TRBJ2-2; TRBD2 matches at 11 bases. The TCR comes from a man in his fifties with acute or convalescent COVID-19. CDR3 nucleotides: TGTGCCAGCAGTGCGACTAGCGGGGCGGGCGGGGAGCTGTTTTTT. This sequence encodes CASSATSGAGGELFF.